This entry lists 27 T cell receptor beta chains sequenced from one sample in a study of blood T cells in healthy people across ages. With a J-beta primer mix and a sample-barcoded 5' primer, a second PCR ran about 7 to 11 cycles. TCRdb re-derived calls from the 5' RACE reads in MiXCR, one entry per CDR3 protein. The sample yields approximately 1,100,000 distinct CDR3 sequences, more than 35% seen once. The sequencing input was blood. The receptors derive from a woman aged 55-75 years in good health.

The chain recombines TRBV7-6 with TRBJ1-6; D call uncertain. CDR1 is SGHVS and CDR2 is FNYEAQ in the germline V gene. Trimming removed 2 bases at V and 0 bases at J, with 8 bases between. The CDR3 consists of 16 residues. DNA for the CDR3: TGTGCCAGCAGCTTACAGGCGCTCTCCTATAATTCACCCCTCCACTTT. Protein: CASSLQALSYNSPLHF.

V is TRBV3-1 and J is TRBJ2-3; D ambiguous. Germline CDR1 is LGHDT and CDR2 is YNNKEL (reference sequence). Trimming cost V 0 bases and J 9 bases, with 10 bases left between them. The CDR3 runs 13 residues. CDR3: CASSQDLTLTQYF. CDR3 nucleotides: TGTGCCAGCAGCCAAGATTTAACTCTCACGCAGTATTTT.

This clonotype was counted between two and nine times. CDR3 coding DNA: TGCAGTGCTAGTGGATGGGCGGGAGGAGGAGAGACCCAGTACTTC. This gives the protein CSASGWAGGGETQYF. The chain has TRBV20-1 and TRBJ2-5, with 8 bases identical to TRBD2. There are 15 residues in the CDR3. Trimming removed 3 bases from V and 4 bases from J; junction bases left unmatched: 10. Germline V CDR1 and CDR2: DFQATT, SNEGSKA (reference sequence).

Ten or more counts support this clonotype. This chain connects TRBV10-3 to TRBJ1-2; D possibly corresponds to TRBD1 (5 bases). There are 12 residues in the CDR3. V was clipped by 8 bases and J by 7 bases, with 14 bases between them. The V gene's germline CDR1 is ENHRY and CDR2 SYGVKD. For the CDR3, the DNA is TGTGCCATCGCGGGGGGAGAAGGTGGCTACACCTTC. It yields the protein CAIAGGEGGYTF.

The V and J genes are TRBV11-2 and TRBJ2-3; a possible D gene is TRBD1 (8 bases). The CDR3 spans 18 residues. Germline V gene data show CDR1 as SGHAT and CDR2 as FQNNGV. V lost 5 bases and J lost 3, with 24 bases in between. In DNA form, the CDR3 reads TGTGCCAGCAGCAAAGGCCACCGGACAGGGAGGGCTACAGATACGCAGTATTTT. This sequence encodes CASSKGHRTGRATDTQYF.

The genes are TRBV20-1 and TRBJ2-4, with 11 bases identical to TRBD2. Matching the DNA end better, TRBJ2-7 makes the J call doubtful. The germline gives CDR1 DFQATT, CDR2 SNEGSKA (reference sequence). This CDR3 region has 15 residues. CDR3 nucleotide sequence: TGCAGTGCCCTGGGACTAGCGGTCCCTTCTTCCGAGCAGTACTTC. It translates to CSALGLAVPSSEQYF.

This clonotype was found once. The V call is TRBV14, the J call TRBJ2-7; the D is unclear. The germline V and J ends were trimmed by 1 base and 2 bases, with 6 bases remaining between them. The CDR3 sequence is 13 residues long. The germline V gene has CDR1 SGHDN and CDR2 FVKESK. The CDR3 spells CASSQVPTYEQYF. CDR3 nucleotide sequence: TGTGCCAGCAGCCAAGTCCCCACCTACGAGCAGTACTTC. Drawing the rest from reference TRBV14 and TRBJ2-7, the complete variable domain is EAGVTQFPSHSVIEKGQTVTLRCDPISGHDNLYWYRRVMGKEIKFLLHFVKESKQDESGMPNNRFLAERTGGTYSTLKVQPAELEDSGVYFCASSQVPTYEQYFGPGTRLTVT.

The chain carries TRBV4-2 and TRBJ2-3, with 7 nucleotides matching TRBD2. CDR3 length: 17 amino acids. Unmatched junction bases numbered 9, after V lost 1 base and J lost 2 bases. The germline V gene has CDR1 LGHNA and CDR2 YNFKEQ. CDR3 bases: TGTGCCAGCAGCCAAGGAGGACTAGAGGTTCCCACAGATACGCAGTATTTT. Amino acids: CASSQGGLEVPTDTQYF.

This chain links TRBV28 with TRBJ2-3; a weak D match, TRBD2 (6 bases). The CDR3 is 14 residues long. CDR1 and CDR2 from the germline V gene are MDHEN and SYDVKM. Trimming cost V 3 bases and J 7 bases, with 14 bases left between them. This chain's CDR3 is CASSLQLAGNTQYF. Written as DNA, the CDR3 is TGTGCCAGCAGTTTGCAACTTGCGGGAAATACGCAGTATTTT.

This clonotype has just a few counts. This chain uses TRBV29-1 with TRBJ2-1; tentative D call: TRBD2 (6 bases). The CDR3 runs 16 residues. CDR1 is SQVTM and CDR2 is ANQGSEA in the germline V gene. V was trimmed by 4 bases and J by 6 bases, leaving 22 bases between them. The CDR3, as DNA: TGCAGCGTTGTGGGCCCGGGACTCCTTGCATCCAATGAGCAGTTCTTC. The encoded protein is CSVVGPGLLASNEQFF.

CDR3 sequence: CSARSAEGGAYYEQYF. The CDR3 nucleotides read TGCAGTGCTAGGAGTGCGGAGGGGGGGGCCTACTACGAGCAGTACTTC. The chain couples TRBV20-1 to TRBJ2-7; TRBD2 might be the D (7 bases). The length of the CDR3 is 16 residues. Trimming stripped 3 bases from V and 3 bases from J, with 21 bases between. Germline CDR1 and CDR2: DFQATT and SNEGSKA (reference sequence).

This clonotype was found a few times. DNA for the CDR3: TGTGCCAGCAGCCAAGACGGCCTAGGGACCCAGTACTTC. It is translated as CASSQDGLGTQYF. The rearrangement links TRBV3-1 to TRBJ2-7; D call uncertain. The J call could be wrong; TRBJ2-5 is a better fit for the DNA end. The CDR3 totals 13 residues. Germline V CDR1 and CDR2: LGHDT, YNNKEL (reference sequence).

This clonotype was recorded a few times. The chain is built from TRBV7-3 and TRBJ2-1; TRBD2 aligns across 8 bases. The V segment lost 3 bases and the J segment 8 bases; nucleotides outside the gene matches: 12. The CDR3 is 16 amino acids. Germline CDR1 and CDR2: SGHTA and FQGTGA. The CDR3 sequence is CASSFHPGTRGDEQFF. The CDR3, as DNA: TGTGCCAGCAGCTTCCACCCCGGGACTAGAGGCGATGAGCAGTTCTTC.

This sequence joins TRBV4-1 and TRBJ2-3; TRBD1 matches at 7 bases. The CDR3 runs to 13 residues. Germline V gene data show CDR1 as MGHRA and CDR2 as YSYEKL. Germline trimming cut 7 bases from V and 1 base from J; bases unmatched to any gene: 2. CDR3 nucleotide sequence: TGCGCCAGCAACGGACAGGGCACAGATACGCAGTATTTT. It yields the protein CASNGQGTDTQYF.

This clonotype turned up a few times. The chain employs TRBV7-2 and TRBJ2-7; 7 bases agree with TRBD1. Germline V gives CDR1 SGHTA, CDR2 FQGNSA. CDR3 length: 14 amino acids. The V gene end was trimmed by 0 bases and the J gene end by 5 bases; junction bases not matched to a gene: 4. The DNA for the CDR3 is TGTGCCAGCAGCTTAGCGACAGGGAGCCACGAGCAGTACTTC. Amino acid sequence: CASSLATGSHEQYF.

This clonotype was picked up one time. The chain carries TRBV9 and TRBJ1-6, with 10 positions matching TRBD1. The CDR3 runs 15 residues. Germline loops: CDR1 SGDLS, CDR2 YYNGEE. The V gene end was trimmed by 4 bases and the J gene end by 7 bases; junction bases not matched to a gene: 5. Here the CDR3 DNA reads TGTGCCAGCAGCCCGACAGGGGGCGGAAATTCACCCCTCCACTTT. It yields the protein CASSPTGGGNSPLHF.

This clonotype was found a few times. The V and J genes are TRBV27 and TRBJ2-7; no reliable D call. The CDR3 contains 15 residues. Per the germline V gene, CDR1 is MNHEY and CDR2 is SMNVEV (reference sequence). Trimming left V 5 bases short and J 2 bases short, with 16 bases between. CDR3 region: CASSLLRTKAYEQYF. In DNA, the CDR3 is TGTGCCAGCAGTCTGCTGCGGACCAAGGCCTACGAGCAGTACTTC.

V is TRBV7-8 and J is TRBJ2-1, with 7 bases identical to TRBD2. Per the germline V gene, CDR1 is SGHVS and CDR2 is FQNEAQ. CDR3 size: 16 residues. V was pared by 1 base and J by 4 bases, with 7 bases of the junction left unmatched. The CDR3 here is CASSLVRNGGYNEQFF. Written as DNA, the CDR3 is TGTGCCAGCAGCTTAGTTCGGAACGGGGGGTACAATGAGCAGTTCTTC.

This clonotype has a handful of counts. The chain combines TRBV27 with TRBJ2-7, with TRBD2 identical over 13 bases. Looked up from germline, CDR1 is MNHEY and CDR2 is SMNVEV (reference sequence). J gave up 7 bases and V 0 bases, and 9 bases lay outside the gene matches. The length of the CDR3 is 17 residues. The CDR3 coding sequence is TGTGCCAGCAGTTTATCGGCGTGGACTAGCGGGAGTGGGGAGCAGTACTTC. Protein product: CASSLSAWTSGSGEQYF.

The V and J genes are TRBV12-3 or TRBV12-4 and TRBJ2-3; D gene uncertain. Trimming removed 6 bases at V and 3 bases at J, with 10 bases between. This CDR3 has 13 amino acids. For the CDR3, the DNA is TGTGCCAGCAGGTCGCGGATAACAGATACGCAGTATTTT. Amino acid sequence: CASRSRITDTQYF.

This clonotype has only a few counts. This chain connects TRBV27 to TRBJ2-2; D might be TRBD1 (5 bases). The germline V gene has CDR1 MNHEY and CDR2 SMNVEV (reference sequence). The CDR3 consists of 12 residues. Trimming removed 10 bases from V and 4 bases from J, with 10 bases in between. The CDR3: CATQTGTGELFF. The DNA for the CDR3 is TGTGCCACCCAAACAGGCACCGGGGAGCTGTTTTTT.

This clonotype appeared a few times. This rearrangement joins TRBV29-1 to TRBJ1-5, with D hard to call. The CDR3 is 13 residues long. Germline V gene lookup returns CDR1 SQVTM and CDR2 ANQGSEA. Trimming removed 3 bases at V and 7 bases at J, with 13 bases between. The CDR3 loop reads CSVEMTPGQPQHF. The DNA of the CDR3 is TGCAGCGTTGAGATGACCCCCGGGCAGCCCCAGCATTTT.

The chain has TRBV5-1 and TRBJ2-7; 9 nucleotides align to TRBD2. Trimming at V came to 0 bases and at J to 3 bases, leaving 4 bases not matched to a gene. Germline assignment: CDR1 SGHRS and CDR2 YFSETQ. This CDR3 has 15 amino acids. CDR3 bases: TGCGCCAGCAGCTTGGCGGCTAGCGGGGTCTACGAGCAGTACTTC. Protein: CASSLAASGVYEQYF.

The J gene is TRBJ1-1, the V gene TRBV5-1; 7 nucleotides line up with TRBD1. V shed 8 bases, J shed 7 bases, and the junction held 17 bases outside the gene matches. This CDR3 spans 15 amino acids. CDR1 is SGHRS and CDR2 is YFSETQ in the germline V gene. CDR3: CASRTGGTGSGEAFF. DNA of the CDR3: TGCGCCAGTCGGACAGGAGGGACCGGGAGTGGTGAAGCTTTCTTT.

This clonotype was seen once. The genes are TRBV28 and TRBJ2-5; the D gene could be TRBD1 or TRBD2 (5 bases each). The CDR3 length is 14 residues. The germline V gene has CDR1 MDHEN and CDR2 SYDVKM. Trimming stripped 3 bases from V and 7 bases from J, with 15 bases between. CDR3 amino acids: CASSFGTYPWTQYF. In DNA form, the CDR3 reads TGTGCCAGCAGTTTCGGGACCTACCCTTGGACCCAGTACTTC.

This clonotype has just one count. The gene calls are TRBV11-1 and TRBJ2-2, with a possible D match to TRBD1 (6 bases). The CDR3 sequence is 16 residues long. Trimming pared 3 bases from V and 2 bases from J, leaving 13 bases between. Germline CDR1 is SGHAT and CDR2 is FQDESV (reference sequence). The CDR3 DNA follows: TGTGCCAGCAGCTTTGGACAGTGGGGAAACACCGGGGAGCTGTTTTTT. Its translation: CASSFGQWGNTGELFF.

Remarks on this clonotype: This may stem from a read error, because a much larger clone lies one nucleotide away. The chain uses TRBV7-8 and TRBJ2-7; D gene uncertain. CDR1 SGHVS and CDR2 FQNEAQ come from the germline V gene. V dropped 5 bases and J dropped 0 bases, with 11 bases sitting between them. CDR3 length: 14 residues. CDR3 bases: TGTGCCAGCAGCGCCCGATCCCGCTCCTACGAGCAGTACTTC. It translates to CASSARSRSYEQYF.